This TCR beta chain originates from a study of cytomegalovirus exposure and HLA in healthy donors. Turning to the study itself: A prior study identified 117 million unique TCR beta sequences from 200 million or so T cells. Study outcomes and limitations: In an earlier analysis, productive rearrangement rates for most beta V segments clustered near 87% or 30%.

The PCR contained 60 Vbeta and 13 Jbeta primers. Per the original data handling: Later work found tens of millions of unique TCR beta chains, with some 11 million shared. This table comes from immunoSEQ multiplex PCR, and its TCRdb copy is limited to in-frame clones, with some not included. Clonal size and the V and J genes are those of that table, whereas D and trimming came from the DNA. The data hold 40,000 or so clones, with about 85% observed a single time. For this clone: Antigen specificity is unknown.

CDR1 SGHVS and CDR2 FNYEAQ come from the germline V gene. The V gene end was trimmed by 4 bases and the J gene end by 4 bases; junction bases not matched to a gene: 10. The CDR3 totals 16 residues. The genes are TRBV7-6 and TRBJ2-5; 9 nucleotides line up with TRBD2. The sequence was collected from a woman aged 35 to 49 in good health and CMV-seropositive. Sequencing was performed on PBMCs. CDR3 loop: CASSSPLAGFRETQYF. In nucleotides, the CDR3 is TGTGCCAGCAGCTCACCCCTAGCGGGATTTAGAGAGACCCAGTACTTC.